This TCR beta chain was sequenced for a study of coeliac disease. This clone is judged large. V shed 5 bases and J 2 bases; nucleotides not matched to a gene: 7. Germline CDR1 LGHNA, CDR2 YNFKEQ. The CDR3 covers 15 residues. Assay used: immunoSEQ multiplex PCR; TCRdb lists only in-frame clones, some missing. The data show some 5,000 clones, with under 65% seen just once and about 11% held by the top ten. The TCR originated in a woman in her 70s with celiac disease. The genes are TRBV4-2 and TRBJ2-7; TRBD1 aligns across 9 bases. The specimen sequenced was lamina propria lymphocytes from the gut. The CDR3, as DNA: TGTGCCAGCAGCGAGACACAGGGGGCCACCTACGAGCAGTACTTC. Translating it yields CASSETQGATYEQYF.